These 26 T cell receptor beta chains were all obtained from the same sample, sequenced in a study of blood T cells in healthy people across ages. A second PCR, run for about 6 to 11 cycles, used a sample-barcoded 5' primer plus a J-beta primer mix. TCRdb analysed the 5' RACE reads with MiXCR anew, one entry per CDR3 protein. Of about 640,000 distinct CDR3 sequences listed, around 31% are singletons. The material sequenced was blood. These receptors originate from an elderly woman in good health.

The chain has TRBV12-3 or TRBV12-4 and TRBJ2-3; 7 bases are shared with TRBD1. J lost 3 bases, V lost 8 bases, and 5 bases had no gene match. The CDR3 length is 13 residues. This CDR3 is CASGQVSTDTQYF. Written as DNA, the CDR3 is TGTGCCAGCGGACAGGTGTCAACAGATACGCAGTATTTT.

The chain employs TRBV30 and TRBJ1-5, with D possibly being TRBD1 (6 bases). Germline V lookup: CDR1 GTSNPN, CDR2 SVGIG (reference sequence). CDR3 length: 14 residues. V was cut by 2 bases and J by 8 bases, with 16 bases left in between. CDR3 sequence (DNA): TGTGCCTGGAGTTGGGCAGGGGCAAGGGAGCCCCAGCATTTT. Amino acids: CAWSWAGAREPQHF.

As to this clonotype: A single base separates this from a much larger clone, so it may be a read error. J is TRBJ1-2 and V is TRBV12-3 or TRBV12-4; D remains ambiguous. There are 12 residues in the CDR3. The germline V and J ends were trimmed by 0 bases and 10 bases, with 9 bases remaining between them. The CDR3 region has the DNA TGTGCCAGCAGTTTAGCCCGTGGAGTCTACACCTTC. Protein product: CASSLARGVYTF.

The table lists this clonotype with a few counts. This chain links TRBV6-5 with TRBJ1-1; 8 nucleotides align to TRBD1. The CDR3 is made up of 15 amino acids. Trimming at V came to 2 bases and at J to 9 bases, leaving 11 bases not matched to a gene. Germline-derived CDR1 and CDR2 are MNHEY and SVGAGI. In DNA form, the CDR3 reads TGTGCCAGCAGTTACAGTTCTGGACAGGGTGGTAAAGCTTTCTTT. It specifies CASSYSSGQGGKAFF.

The chain links TRBV3-1 to TRBJ2-5; unclear D gene. Per germline, CDR1 LGHDT and CDR2 YNNKEL (reference sequence). The V and J ends lost 0 bases and 5 bases respectively, with 10 bases between them. The CDR3 has 14 residues. This CDR3 reads CASSQDYSRETQYF. CDR3 coding DNA: TGTGCCAGCAGCCAAGACTACTCTAGGGAGACCCAGTACTTC.

This clonotype was seen a handful of times. The chain employs TRBV5-6 and TRBJ1-1; 7 bases agree with TRBD1. After removal of 0 bases from V and 0 bases from J, the junction contained 5 bases not matched to a gene. The CDR3 covers 16 residues. Per germline, CDR1 SGHDT and CDR2 YYEEEE. CDR3 nucleotide sequence: TGTGCCAGCAGCTTGGTGGGGGGACAGTTGAACACTGAAGCTTTCTTT. Its protein is CASSLVGGQLNTEAFF.

The table lists this clonotype with many counts. The chain has TRBV6-1 and TRBJ2-7; 12 bases agree with TRBD1. The CDR3 is 17 amino acids. V shed 3 bases and J 5 bases; nucleotides not matched to a gene: 11. Germline-derived CDR1 and CDR2 are MNHNS and SASEGT. The CDR3 bases are TGTGCCAGCAGTGACAAAACCCTGGGACAGGGGGCCCACGAGCAGTACTTC. Its translation: CASSDKTLGQGAHEQYF.

The V call is TRBV20-1, the J call TRBJ2-3; 8 bases are shared with TRBD2. V gave up 6 bases and J gave up 3 bases; unmatched junction bases: 11. The CDR3 sequence is 15 residues long. CDR1 and CDR2 from the germline V gene are DFQATT and SNEGSKA (reference sequence). The CDR3 coding sequence is TGCAGTGCCCCCCCTCGCGGGAGGTCAACAGATACGCAGTATTTT. Its protein is CSAPPRGRSTDTQYF.

This clonotype has a count of ten or more. The CDR3 DNA sequence: TGTGCCAGCAGTTTATCGACTAGCGGGGCCCAGCAGTACTTC. Residues: CASSLSTSGAQQYF. The chain uses TRBV28 and TRBJ2-7; 11 nucleotides align to TRBD2. CDR1 is MDHEN and CDR2 is SYDVKM in the germline V gene. The length of the CDR3 is 14 residues. V gave up 1 base and J gave up 8 bases; unmatched junction bases: 4.

Comments on this clonotype: One base away lies a much larger clone, so this may be a sequencing read error. DNA of the CDR3: TGCAGCGTTGAGGACAGGGGAGGCGAGACCCAGTTCTTC. Encoded protein: CSVEDRGGETQFF. This chain uses TRBV29-1 with TRBJ2-1; TRBD1 aligns across 9 bases. CDR3 length equals 13 residues. Germline V gives CDR1 SQVTM, CDR2 ANQGSEA. Trimming took 3 bases from V and 13 from J; bases not matched to a gene: 10.

A note on this clonotype: Given a much more abundant clone one base away, this may be a read error. V and J are TRBV20-1 and TRBJ2-5, with 11 bases fitting TRBD2. The junction had 14 bases not matched to a gene; V was cut back by 3 bases and J by 11 bases. CDR1 and CDR2 (germline): DFQATT, SNEGSKA (reference sequence). The CDR3 consists of 15 residues. The CDR3 sequence: CSASVIAGGPGEQYF. CDR3 in DNA: TGCAGTGCTAGCGTTATAGCGGGGGGGCCCGGTGAGCAGTACTTC.

V gene TRBV7-8 combines with J gene TRBJ2-3, with D tentatively TRBD2 (5 bases). Trimming cost V 1 base and J 6 bases, with 11 bases left between them. CDR1 and CDR2 from the germline V gene are SGHVS and FQNEAQ. CDR3 length: 14 amino acids. CDR3 nucleotide sequence: TGTGCCAGCAGCTTAGGGCGGGTCGTGGATACGCAGTATTTT. Its protein is CASSLGRVVDTQYF.

This clonotype showed up many times. CDR3 in DNA: TGTGCCAGCAGTTTTGCCGGGCACGAGCAGTACTTC. Amino acid sequence: CASSFAGHEQYF. The rearrangement links TRBV12-3 or TRBV12-4 to TRBJ2-7; D is uncertain. Trimming shortened V by 3 bases and J by 5 bases, and 8 bases separated the two germline ends. This CDR3 spans 12 amino acids.

The chain carries TRBV6-1 and TRBJ1-5; D gene uncertain. Germline V gene sequence: CDR1 MNHNS, CDR2 SASEGT. Trimming took 5 bases from V and 10 from J, leaving 12 bases between them. The CDR3 is 12 residues long. CDR3: CASSQRAGPQHF. CDR3 in DNA: TGTGCCAGCAGTCAGAGAGCGGGCCCCCAGCATTTT.

Regarding this clonotype: At one of its ends the junction is not consistent with the germline gene, which may arise from a read error. This chain links TRBV20-1 with TRBJ2-5; D tentatively fits TRBD1 or TRBD2 (5 bases each). The J call is doubtful: the DNA matches TRBJ2-7 better. The CDR3 has 12 residues. Germline CDR1 and CDR2: DFQATT and SNEGSKA (reference sequence). The CDR3 coding sequence is TGCAGGGCTAGGGACGGGCTACACGAGCAGTACTTC. Translation: CRARDGLHEQYF.

This clonotype has at least ten counts. V is TRBV7-2 and J is TRBJ1-1, with 7 bases matching TRBD1. The J segment lost 5 bases and the V segment lost 0 bases, leaving 3 bases of the junction unmatched. Germline CDR1 SGHTA, CDR2 FQGNSA. This CDR3 has 14 amino acids. CDR3 coding DNA: TGTGCCAGCAGCTTAGCCTCAGGGGGAACTGAAGCTTTCTTT. Its translation is CASSLASGGTEAFF.

There are many counts of this clonotype. CDR3 protein: CASSRGGPYEQYF. In DNA, the CDR3 is TGTGCCAGCAGTCGCGGGGGCCCCTACGAGCAGTACTTC. The V gene is TRBV6-2 or TRBV6-3, the J gene TRBJ2-7, with D possibly being TRBD2 (7 bases). The CDR3 runs 13 residues. In germline, CDR1 is MNHEY, CDR2 SVGEGT. Deletions cut 5 bases from V and 2 bases from J, with 10 bases between.

This chain uses TRBV16 with TRBJ1-1; the match to TRBD1 covers 8 bases. In germline, CDR1 is KGHSY, CDR2 FQNENV. After removal of 1 base from V and 2 bases from J, the junction contained 6 bases not matched to a gene. The CDR3 spans 16 residues. The DNA for the CDR3 is TGTGCCAGCAGCCAATTAGGACAGGGTGGAAACACTGAAGCTTTCTTT. It encodes CASSQLGQGGNTEAFF.

A word on this clonotype: A read error may produce the germline difference seen at one junction end. This CDR3 is CASSQSVDRGDEELFF. CDR3 bases: TGCGCCAGCAGCCAATCCGTGGACAGGGGGGATGAAGAACTGTTTTTT. The chain is built from TRBV5-1 and TRBJ1-4; 10 bases are shared with TRBD1. The germline V gene encodes CDR1 SGHRS and CDR2 YFSETQ. CDR3 size: 16 residues.

This chain connects TRBV7-3 to TRBJ2-3; D ambiguous. Germline V lookup: CDR1 SGHTA, CDR2 FQGTGA. The CDR3 is 15 amino acids. The V end was cut by 5 bases, the J end by 0 bases, with 12 bases between. The CDR3: CASSPSIHSTDTQYF. The DNA of the CDR3 is TGTGCCAGCAGCCCCTCAATACATAGCACAGATACGCAGTATTTT.

A remark on this clonotype: A much larger clonotype is one base distant, so this may be a read error. V gene TRBV27 combines with J gene TRBJ2-4; D could derive from TRBD1 or TRBD2 (5 bases each). V was cut by 6 bases and J by 7 bases, with 16 bases left in between. From germline, CDR1 is MNHEY and CDR2 SMNVEV (reference sequence). The CDR3 length is 14 residues. The CDR3 nucleotides read TGTGCCAGCAGGCCGAGTGGGGGACCCAACATTCAGTACTTC. This encodes CASRPSGGPNIQYF.

This clonotype came up a few times. This sequence joins TRBV2 and TRBJ1-1; D is perhaps TRBD1 (6 bases). In germline, CDR1 is SNHLY, CDR2 FYNNEI. The V gene lost 5 bases and the J gene lost 11 bases, with 15 bases spanning the gap. CDR3 length: 12 residues. CDR3 sequence: CASSQTGDGAFF. DNA for the CDR3: TGTGCCAGCAGTCAGACAGGCGATGGGGCTTTCTTT.

This clonotype was counted ten times or more. The chain links TRBV20-1 to TRBJ1-1; D not certain. Trimming removed 2 bases from V and 0 bases from J, with 10 bases in between. This CDR3 comprises 14 residues. Germline lookup yields CDR1 DFQATT and CDR2 SNEGSKA (reference sequence). CDR3 bases: TGCAGTGCTAGATCAGACGGCATGAACACTGAAGCTTTCTTT. Its translation: CSARSDGMNTEAFF.

As for this clonotype: This may be a read error, as it is one base from a much larger clone. The rearrangement uses TRBV4-1 and TRBJ2-5; D gene ambiguous. The germline V gene has CDR1 MGHRA and CDR2 YSYEKL. The CDR3 contains 14 residues. CDR3 protein: CASSQEIRRETRYF. The CDR3 nucleotides read TGCGCCAGCAGCCAAGAGATTAGACGCGAGACCCGGTACTTC.

This clonotype has a count of ten or more. This may be a read error, as it is one base from a much larger clone. The chain is built from TRBV7-2 and TRBJ2-5; TRBD1 matches 10 bases. Germline-derived CDR1 and CDR2 are SGHTA and FQGNSA. There are 16 residues in the CDR3. Germline trimming cut 5 bases from V and 11 bases from J; bases unmatched to any gene: 17. The DNA of the CDR3 is TGTGCCAGCAGCGGCCGGGACAGGGGCTTTGGAAATGAGCAGTACTTC. Translating it yields CASSGRDRGFGNEQYF.

This clonotype was counted between two and nine times. Mismatch with germline at one junction end may stem from a read error. The gene calls are TRBV4-2 and TRBJ2-3; the D gene could be TRBD1 or TRBD2 (5 bases each). Germline V gene sequence: CDR1 LGHNA, CDR2 YNFKEQ. The CDR3 has 17 residues. CDR3: CASSQDRGRDSTGTQYF. In DNA form, the CDR3 reads TGTGCCAGCAGCCAAGATCGGGGCAGGGATAGCACAGGTACGCAGTATTTT.